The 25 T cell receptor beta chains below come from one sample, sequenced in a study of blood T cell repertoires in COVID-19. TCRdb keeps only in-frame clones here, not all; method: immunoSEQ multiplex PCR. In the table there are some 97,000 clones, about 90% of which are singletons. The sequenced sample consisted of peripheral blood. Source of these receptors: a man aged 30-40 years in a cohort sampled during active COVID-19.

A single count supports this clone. CDR3: CASSIRADTAGGYTGELFF. Here the CDR3 DNA reads TGTGCCAGTAGTATCCGGGCTGATACGGCGGGGGGCTACACCGGGGAGCTGTTTTTT. The genes are TRBV19 and TRBJ2-2, with 8 positions matching TRBD2. Germline lookup yields CDR1 LNHDA and CDR2 SQIVND (reference sequence). The CDR3 sequence is 19 residues long. V lost 3 bases, J lost 3 bases, and 15 bases stayed unmatched.

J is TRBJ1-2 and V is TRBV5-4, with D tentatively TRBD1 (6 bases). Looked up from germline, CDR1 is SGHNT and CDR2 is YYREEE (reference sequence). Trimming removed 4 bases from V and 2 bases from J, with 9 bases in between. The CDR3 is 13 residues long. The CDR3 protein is CASSRTANYGYTF. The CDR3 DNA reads TGTGCCAGCAGCCGGACAGCCAACTATGGCTACACCTTC.

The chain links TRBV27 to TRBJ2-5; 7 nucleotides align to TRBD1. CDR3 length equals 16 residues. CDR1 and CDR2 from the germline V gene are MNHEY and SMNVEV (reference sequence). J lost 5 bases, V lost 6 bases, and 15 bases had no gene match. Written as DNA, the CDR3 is TGTGCCAGCAGCTCAACAGCAACAGGGGCAGGGGAGACCCAGTACTTC. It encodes CASSSTATGAGETQYF.

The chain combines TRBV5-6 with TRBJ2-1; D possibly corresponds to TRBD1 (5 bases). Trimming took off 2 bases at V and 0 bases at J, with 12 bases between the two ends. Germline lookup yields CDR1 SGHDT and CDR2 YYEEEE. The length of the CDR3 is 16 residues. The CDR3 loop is CASSLDPQGSYNEQFF. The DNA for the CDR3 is TGTGCCAGCAGCTTAGATCCTCAGGGCTCCTACAATGAGCAGTTCTTC.

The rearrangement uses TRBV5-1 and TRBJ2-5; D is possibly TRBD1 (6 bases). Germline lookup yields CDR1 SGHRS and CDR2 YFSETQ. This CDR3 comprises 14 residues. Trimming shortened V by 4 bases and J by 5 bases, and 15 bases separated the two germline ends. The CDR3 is CASSMGERGETQYF. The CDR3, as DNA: TGCGCCAGCAGCATGGGCGAGAGGGGGGAGACCCAGTACTTC.

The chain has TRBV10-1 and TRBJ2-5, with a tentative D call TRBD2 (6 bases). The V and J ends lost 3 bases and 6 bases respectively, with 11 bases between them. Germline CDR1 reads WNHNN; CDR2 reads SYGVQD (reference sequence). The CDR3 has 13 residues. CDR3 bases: TGCGCCAGCAGTGATCCCGGAGGGAAGACCCAGTACTTC. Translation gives CASSDPGGKTQYF.

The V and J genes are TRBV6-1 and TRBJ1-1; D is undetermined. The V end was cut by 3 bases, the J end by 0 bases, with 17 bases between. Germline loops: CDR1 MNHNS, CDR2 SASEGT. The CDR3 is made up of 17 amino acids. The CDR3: CASSDYVTGLVNTEAFF. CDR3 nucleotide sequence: TGTGCCAGCAGTGACTACGTGACTGGACTCGTGAACACTGAAGCTTTCTTT.

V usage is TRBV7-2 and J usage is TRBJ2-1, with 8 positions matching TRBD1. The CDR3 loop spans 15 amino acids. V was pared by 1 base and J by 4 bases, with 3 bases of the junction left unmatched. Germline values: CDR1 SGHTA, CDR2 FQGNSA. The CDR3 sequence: CASSLVGQGYNEQFF. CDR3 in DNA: TGTGCCAGCAGCTTAGTAGGACAGGGATACAATGAGCAGTTCTTC.

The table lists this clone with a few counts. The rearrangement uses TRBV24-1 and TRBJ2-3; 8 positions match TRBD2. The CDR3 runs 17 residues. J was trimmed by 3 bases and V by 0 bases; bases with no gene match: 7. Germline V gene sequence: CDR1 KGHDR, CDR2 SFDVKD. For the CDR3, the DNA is TGTGCCACCAGTGATTTGCCGGTAGCGGGGAGGACAGATACGCAGTATTTT. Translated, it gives CATSDLPVAGRTDTQYF.

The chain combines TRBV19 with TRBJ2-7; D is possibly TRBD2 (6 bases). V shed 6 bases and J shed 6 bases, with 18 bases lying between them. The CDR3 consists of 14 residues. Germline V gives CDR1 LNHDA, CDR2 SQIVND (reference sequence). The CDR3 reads CASRRTGDIVEQYF. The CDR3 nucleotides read TGTGCCAGTAGACGGACGGGGGATATCGTCGAGCAGTACTTC.

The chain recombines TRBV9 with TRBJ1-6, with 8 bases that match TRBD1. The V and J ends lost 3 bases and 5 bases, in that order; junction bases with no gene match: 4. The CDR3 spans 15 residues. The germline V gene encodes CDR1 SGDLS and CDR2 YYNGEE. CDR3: CASSGQGKNNSPLHF. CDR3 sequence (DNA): TGTGCCAGCAGCGGACAGGGGAAAAATAATTCACCCCTCCACTTT.

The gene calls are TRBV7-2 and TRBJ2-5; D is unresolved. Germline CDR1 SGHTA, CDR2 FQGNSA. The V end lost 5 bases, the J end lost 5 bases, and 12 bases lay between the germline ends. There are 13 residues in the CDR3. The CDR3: CASSQRARETQYF. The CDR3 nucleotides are TGTGCCAGCAGCCAGCGAGCCCGGGAGACCCAGTACTTC.

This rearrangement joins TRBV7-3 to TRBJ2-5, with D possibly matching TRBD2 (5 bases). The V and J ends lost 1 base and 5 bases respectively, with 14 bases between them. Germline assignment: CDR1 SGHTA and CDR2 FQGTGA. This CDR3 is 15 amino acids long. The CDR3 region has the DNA TGTGCCAGCAGCTTAAGGCCCGGGGTAGCGGAGACCCAGTACTTC. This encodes CASSLRPGVAETQYF.

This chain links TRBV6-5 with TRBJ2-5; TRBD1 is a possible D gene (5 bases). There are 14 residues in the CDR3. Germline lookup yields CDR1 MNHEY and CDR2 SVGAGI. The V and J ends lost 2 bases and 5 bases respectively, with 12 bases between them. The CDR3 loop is CASSYRDSRETQYF. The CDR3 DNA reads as TGTGCCAGCAGTTACAGAGACAGCAGGGAGACCCAGTACTTC.

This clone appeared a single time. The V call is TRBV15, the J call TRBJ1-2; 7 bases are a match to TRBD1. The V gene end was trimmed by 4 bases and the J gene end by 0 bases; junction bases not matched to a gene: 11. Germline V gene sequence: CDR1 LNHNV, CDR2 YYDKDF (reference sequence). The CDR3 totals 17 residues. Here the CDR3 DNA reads TGTGCCACCAGCAATCCTATACGACAGGGACCTAACTATGGCTACACCTTC. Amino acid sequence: CATSNPIRQGPNYGYTF.

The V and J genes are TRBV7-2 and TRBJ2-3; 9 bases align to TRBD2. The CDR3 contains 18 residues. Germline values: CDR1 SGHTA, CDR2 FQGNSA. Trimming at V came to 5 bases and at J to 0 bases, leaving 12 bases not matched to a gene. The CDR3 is CASSEPARGGVSTDTQYF. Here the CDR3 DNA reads TGTGCCAGCAGCGAACCGGCGCGGGGGGGGGTGAGCACAGATACGCAGTATTTT.

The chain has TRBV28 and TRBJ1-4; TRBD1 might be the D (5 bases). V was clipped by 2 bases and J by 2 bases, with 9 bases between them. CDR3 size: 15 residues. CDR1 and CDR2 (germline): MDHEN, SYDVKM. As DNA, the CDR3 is TGTGCCAGCAGTTTACCGACAGCTACTAATGAAAAACTGTTTTTT. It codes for CASSLPTATNEKLFF.

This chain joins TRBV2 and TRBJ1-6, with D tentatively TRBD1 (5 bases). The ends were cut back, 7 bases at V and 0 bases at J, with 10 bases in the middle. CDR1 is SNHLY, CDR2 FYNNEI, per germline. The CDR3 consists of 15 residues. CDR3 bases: TGTGCCAGCATGCAGGGCGGCTCCTATAATTCACCCCTCCACTTT. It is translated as CASMQGGSYNSPLHF.

CDR3 sequence: CASSQDRGAQYF. The CDR3 coding sequence is TGCGCCAGCAGCCAAGATCGGGGAGCGCAGTATTTT. The rearrangement links TRBV4-3 to TRBJ2-3, with D perhaps TRBD2 (5 bases). The V end lost 0 bases, the J end lost 10 bases, and 8 bases lay between the germline ends. This CDR3 spans 12 amino acids. CDR1 is LGHNA, CDR2 YSLEER, per germline.

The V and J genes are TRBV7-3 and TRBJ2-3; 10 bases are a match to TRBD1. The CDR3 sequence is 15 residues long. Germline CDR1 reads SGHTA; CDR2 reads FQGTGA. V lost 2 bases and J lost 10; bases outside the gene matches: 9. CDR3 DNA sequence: TGTGCCAGCAGCTTAGGTGCCCCGGGACAGGGGTCGCAGTATTTT. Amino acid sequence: CASSLGAPGQGSQYF.

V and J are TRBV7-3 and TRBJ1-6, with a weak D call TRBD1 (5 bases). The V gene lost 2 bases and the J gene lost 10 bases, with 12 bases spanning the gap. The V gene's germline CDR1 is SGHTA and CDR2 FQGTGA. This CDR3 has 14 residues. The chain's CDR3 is CASSLLGVSSPLHF. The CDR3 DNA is TGTGCCAGCAGCTTATTAGGGGTTTCGTCACCCCTCCACTTT.

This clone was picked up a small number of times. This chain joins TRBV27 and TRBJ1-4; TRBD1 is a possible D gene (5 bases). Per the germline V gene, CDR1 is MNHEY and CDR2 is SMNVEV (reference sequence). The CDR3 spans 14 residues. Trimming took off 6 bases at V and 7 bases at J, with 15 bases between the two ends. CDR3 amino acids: CASSRARGSEKLFF. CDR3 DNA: TGTGCCAGCAGCCGAGCTAGGGGTAGTGAAAAACTGTTTTTT. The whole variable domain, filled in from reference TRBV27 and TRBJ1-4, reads EAQVTQNPRYLITVTGKKLTVTCSQNMNHEYMSWYRQDPGLGLRQIYYSMNVEVTDKGDVPEGYKVSRKEKRNFPLILESPSPNQTSLYFCASSRARGSEKLFFGSGTQLSVL.

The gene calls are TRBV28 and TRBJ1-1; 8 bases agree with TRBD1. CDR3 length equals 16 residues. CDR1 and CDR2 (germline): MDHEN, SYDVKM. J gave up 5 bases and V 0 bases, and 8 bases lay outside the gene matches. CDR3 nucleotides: TGTGCCAGCAGTTTATGGGCAGGGGGCGCGAGGACTGAAGCTTTCTTT. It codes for CASSLWAGGARTEAFF.

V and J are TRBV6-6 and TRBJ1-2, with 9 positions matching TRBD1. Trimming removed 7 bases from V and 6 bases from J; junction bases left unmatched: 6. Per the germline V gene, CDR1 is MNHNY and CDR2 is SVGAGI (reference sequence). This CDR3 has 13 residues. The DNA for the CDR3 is TGTGCCAGCATCCGGGACAGGGCTGATGGCTACACCTTC. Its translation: CASIRDRADGYTF.

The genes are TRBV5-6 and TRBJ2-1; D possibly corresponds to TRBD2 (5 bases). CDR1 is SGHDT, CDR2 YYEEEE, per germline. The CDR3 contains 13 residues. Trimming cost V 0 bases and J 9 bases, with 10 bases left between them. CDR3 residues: CASSLGWEREQFF. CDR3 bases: TGTGCCAGCAGCTTGGGGTGGGAGCGTGAGCAGTTCTTC.